The source of this TCR beta chain is a study of blood T cell repertoires in COVID-19. Germline V lookup: CDR1 SGHDN, CDR2 FVKESK. J was trimmed by 5 bases and V by 5 bases; bases with no gene match: 8. There are 15 residues in the CDR3. This table comes from immunoSEQ multiplex PCR, and its TCRdb copy is limited to in-frame clones, with some not included. The sample includes a few hundred thousand clones, about 88% of them seen just once. This clonotype was obtained from a woman aged 45-60 years with COVID-19, enrolled during active disease. The sequenced sample consisted of peripheral blood. This chain joins TRBV14 and TRBJ1-4; 7 nucleotides align to TRBD1. CDR3 DNA sequence: TGTGCCAGCAGCGATCGGGACAGCCTAAATGAAAAACTGTTTTTT. This encodes CASSDRDSLNEKLFF.